A selection of T cell receptor beta chains follows, all from one sample in a study of cytomegalovirus exposure and HLA in healthy donors. Assay used: immunoSEQ multiplex PCR; TCRdb lists only in-frame clones, some missing. The sample lists 60,000 to 70,000 clones, about 80% occurring once. Sequencing was done on a sample of PBMCs. All receptors derive from a man younger than 30 in good health and CMV-seropositive. Each CDR3 is given with its conserved first and last residue.

>TRBV4-1|TRBJ2-1
CASSQAPGTSGNEQFF
>TRBV6-1|TRBJ2-7
CASSRTSGPYEQYF
>TRBV6-5|TRBJ1-2
CASSRLTGAGGYTF
>TRBV7-2|TRBJ2-1
CASSLGLDNEQFF
>TRBV30|TRBJ1-6
CAWSRGQGSSPLHF
>TRBV27|TRBJ2-1
CASSFTGGGNEQFF
>TRBV29-1|TRBJ1-1
CSVEEGQGNTEAFF
>TRBV9|TRBJ1-6
CASSVAEGVLSPLHF
>TRBV6-5|TRBJ1-1
CASSYDRGPEAFF
>TRBV6-5|TRBJ2-1
CASSPSAAGDNEQFF
>TRBV6-5|TRBJ2-1
CASRGGGAYEQFF
>TRBV4-1|TRBJ2-3
CASSAWTTSTDTQYF
>TRBV7-6|TRBJ2-3
CASSSTDTQYF
>TRBV28|TRBJ1-2
CASRNRFTNYGYTF
>TRBV13|TRBJ2-2
CASSDTSGGASGELFF
>TRBV21-1|TRBJ2-1
CASSPQYLLGGDEQFF
>TRBV2|TRBJ2-4
CASSEAYRDRGNIQYF
>TRBV18|TRBJ2-1
CASSPLRDIGDEQFF
>TRBV4-1|TRBJ1-1
CASSHGTGANTEAFF
>TRBV2|TRBJ2-5
CASSIRTEETQYF
>TRBV6-5|TRBJ1-2
CASTPGSIYGYTF
>TRBV10-3|TRBJ2-7
CAISAGLAGDYEQYF
>TRBV30|TRBJ2-3
CAWNRDTDTQYF
>TRBV4-1|TRBJ2-1
CASSPEASGVSTYNEQFF
>TRBV5-8|TRBJ2-7
CASSFGTGDLSYEQYF
>TRBV28|TRBJ2-1
CASSSGTSGRNEQFF
>TRBV6-1|TRBJ2-7
CASSSGRERSYEQYF
>TRBV7-2|TRBJ2-1
CASSLAETASYNEQFF
>TRBV13|TRBJ2-7
CASSRGGGRDEQYF
>TRBV19|TRBJ1-6
CASSTGQGVNSPLHF
>TRBV13|TRBJ2-7
CASSLRDRGTYEQYF
>TRBV25-1|TRBJ2-1
CASSPTVYYNEQFF
>TRBV6-5|TRBJ1-2
CASSYDSIYGYTF
>TRBV28|TRBJ1-6
CASSLRGKSDSPLHF
>TRBV16|TRBJ2-3
CASSQSPVSTDTQYF